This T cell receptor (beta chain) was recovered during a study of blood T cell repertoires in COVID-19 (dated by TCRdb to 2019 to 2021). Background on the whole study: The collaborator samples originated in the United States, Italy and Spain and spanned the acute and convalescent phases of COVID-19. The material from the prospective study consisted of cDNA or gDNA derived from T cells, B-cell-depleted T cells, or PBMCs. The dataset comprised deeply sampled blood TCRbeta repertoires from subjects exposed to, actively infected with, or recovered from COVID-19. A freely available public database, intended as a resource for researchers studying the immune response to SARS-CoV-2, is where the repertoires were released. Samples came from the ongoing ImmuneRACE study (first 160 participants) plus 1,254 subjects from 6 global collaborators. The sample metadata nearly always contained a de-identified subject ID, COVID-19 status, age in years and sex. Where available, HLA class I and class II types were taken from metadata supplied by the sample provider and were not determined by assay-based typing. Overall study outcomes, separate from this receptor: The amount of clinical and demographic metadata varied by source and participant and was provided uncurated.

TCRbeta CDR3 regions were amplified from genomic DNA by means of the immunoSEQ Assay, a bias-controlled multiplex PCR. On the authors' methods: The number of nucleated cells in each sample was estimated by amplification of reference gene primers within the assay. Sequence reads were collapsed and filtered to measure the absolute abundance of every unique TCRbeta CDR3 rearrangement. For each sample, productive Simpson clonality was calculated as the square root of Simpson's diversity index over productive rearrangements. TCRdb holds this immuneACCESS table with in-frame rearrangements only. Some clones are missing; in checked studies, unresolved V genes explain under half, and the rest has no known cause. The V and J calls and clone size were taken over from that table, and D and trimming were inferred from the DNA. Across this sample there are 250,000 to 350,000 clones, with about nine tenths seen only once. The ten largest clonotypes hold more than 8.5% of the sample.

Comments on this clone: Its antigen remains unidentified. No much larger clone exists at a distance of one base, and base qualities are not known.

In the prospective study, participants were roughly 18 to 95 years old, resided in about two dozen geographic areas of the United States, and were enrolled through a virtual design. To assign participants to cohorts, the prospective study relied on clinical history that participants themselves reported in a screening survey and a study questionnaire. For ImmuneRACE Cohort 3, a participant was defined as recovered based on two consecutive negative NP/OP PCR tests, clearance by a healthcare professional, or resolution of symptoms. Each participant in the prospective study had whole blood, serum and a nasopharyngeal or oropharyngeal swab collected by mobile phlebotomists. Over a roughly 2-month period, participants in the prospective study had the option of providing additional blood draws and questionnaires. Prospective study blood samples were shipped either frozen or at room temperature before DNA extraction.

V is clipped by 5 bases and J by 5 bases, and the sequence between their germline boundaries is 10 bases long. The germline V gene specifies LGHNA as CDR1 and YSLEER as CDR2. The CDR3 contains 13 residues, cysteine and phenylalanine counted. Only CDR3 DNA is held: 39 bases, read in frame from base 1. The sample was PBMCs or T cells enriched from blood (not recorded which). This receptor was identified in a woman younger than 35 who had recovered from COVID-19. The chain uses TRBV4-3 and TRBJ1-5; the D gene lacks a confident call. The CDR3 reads CASSESIHQPQHF. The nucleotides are TGCGCCAGCAGCGAGAGCATCCATCAGCCCCAGCATTTT.